Included here is one T cell receptor (beta chain) sequence, with context. Its cognate antigen is unknown. Both 60 Vbeta primers and 13 Jbeta primers went into the PCR. This table comes from immunoSEQ multiplex PCR, and its TCRdb copy is limited to in-frame clones, with some not included. This table has about 220,000 clones, around 79% appearing once. These data come from a study of cytomegalovirus exposure and HLA in healthy donors. Points from the study as a whole: Confirmation in vitro established that three CMV-associated chains were specific for CMV antigens. Most subjects had HLA-A and HLA-B alleles reportedly predicted accurately by TCR beta sequences. A cluster of highly shared sequence variants was likely a sequencing artifact.

The sequence was collected from a male donor in good health and CMV-seronegative. Sequencing input: PBMCs.

CDR3 in amino acids: CASSQDDGGIYNEQFF. The CDR3 nucleotides read TGTGCCAGCAGCCAAGATGACGGGGGAATTTACAATGAGCAGTTCTTC. The genes are TRBV14 and TRBJ2-1; D may be TRBD2 (6 bases). The V end lost 0 bases, the J end lost 4 bases, and 13 bases lay between the germline ends. Germline V gives CDR1 SGHDN, CDR2 FVKESK. This CDR3 contains 16 residues.